The 20 T cell receptor beta chains reported below all come from one sample, sequenced in a study of OX40 agonist ivuxolimab in advanced cancers. Data came from immunoSEQ multiplex PCR; TCRdb stores just in-frame clones and leaves some out. The table lists around 99,000 clones, 90% of them singletons. The starting material was CD4+ or CD8+ T cells sorted from blood, obtained in a trial of the OX40 agonist ivuxolimab. The origin of the receptors is an adult with an advanced solid tumor such as melanoma, head and neck, liver or kidney cancer.

J is TRBJ2-7 and V is TRBV6-5, with a possible D match to TRBD1 (5 bases). The germline V gene has CDR1 MNHEY and CDR2 SVGAGI. Deletions cut 6 bases from V and 6 bases from J, with 15 bases between. CDR3 size: 13 residues. This CDR3 reads CASSAWQGLEQYF. The CDR3 DNA is TGTGCCAGCAGCGCCTGGCAGGGTCTCGAGCAGTACTTC.

The chain is built from TRBV10-1 and TRBJ2-3; possibly TRBD1 for D (5 bases). Trimming left V 5 bases short and J 2 bases short, with 11 bases between. CDR1 and CDR2 (germline): WNHNN, SYGVQD (reference sequence). This CDR3 comprises 14 residues. Here the CDR3 reads CASSRDSFTDTQYF. The CDR3 DNA reads TGCGCCAGCAGTCGAGACAGTTTCACAGATACGCAGTATTTT.

The rearrangement joins TRBV5-1 to TRBJ1-5, with D uncertain. Germline lookup yields CDR1 SGHRS and CDR2 YFSETQ. CDR3 length equals 13 residues. V was cut by 4 bases and J by 5 bases, with 10 bases left in between. This CDR3 is CASSPGRDQPQHF. The CDR3 bases are TGCGCCAGCAGCCCCGGACGGGATCAGCCCCAGCATTTT.

The CDR3 here is CASSQVSPTGSLMGNIQYF. The CDR3 region has the DNA TGTGCCAGCAGCCAAGTCAGTCCGACAGGGAGCCTAATGGGAAACATTCAGTACTTC. The rearrangement uses TRBV14 and TRBJ2-4, with TRBD1 matching 7 bases. The CDR3 is made up of 19 amino acids. CDR1 SGHDN and CDR2 FVKESK come from the germline V gene. Trimming took 1 base from V and 6 from J; bases not matched to a gene: 18.

This chain links TRBV4-2 with TRBJ1-1, with 9 bases identical to TRBD1. The CDR3 loop spans 15 amino acids. The germline CDR1 and CDR2 sequences are LGHNA and YNFKEQ. The J segment lost 1 base and the V segment lost 3 bases, leaving 3 bases of the junction unmatched. The DNA of the CDR3 is TGTGCCAGCAGCCATACAGGGGGCGAGAACACTGAAGCTTTCTTT. It translates to CASSHTGGENTEAFF.

This rearrangement joins TRBV4-1 to TRBJ2-7, with D hard to call. Trimming took off 2 bases at V and 3 bases at J, with 11 bases between the two ends. CDR3 size: 14 residues. Looked up from germline, CDR1 is MGHRA and CDR2 is YSYEKL. The CDR3 DNA is TGCGCCAGCAGCCAAAATTCCGTCTACTACGAGCAGTACTTC. Its protein product is CASSQNSVYYEQYF.

In its sample, this clone ranks as medium-sized. The CDR3 DNA sequence: TGTGCCTGGAGGGACAGCCAAAACTATGGCTACACCTTC. Amino acids: CAWRDSQNYGYTF. This chain connects TRBV30 to TRBJ1-2, with D possibly matching TRBD1 (6 bases). Germline lookup yields CDR1 GTSNPN and CDR2 SVGIG (reference sequence). The CDR3 consists of 13 residues. V was shortened by 3 bases and J by 2 bases, with 10 bases between the two germline ends.

The chain combines TRBV6-1 with TRBJ2-5, with unresolved D. Trimming stripped 1 base from V and 2 bases from J, with 11 bases between. The CDR3 runs to 15 residues. Germline CDR1 reads MNHNS; CDR2 reads SASEGT. The chain's CDR3 is CASSEVLAVQETQYF. Written as DNA, the CDR3 is TGTGCCAGCAGTGAAGTGTTGGCGGTACAAGAGACCCAGTACTTC.

The J gene is TRBJ2-2, the V gene TRBV10-1; unclear D gene. The ends were cut back, 5 bases at V and 0 bases at J, with 10 bases in the middle. The CDR3 has 15 residues. In germline, CDR1 is WNHNN, CDR2 SYGVQD (reference sequence). The CDR3 loop is CASSQTPSNTGELFF. The CDR3, as DNA: TGCGCCAGCAGTCAGACTCCGTCGAACACCGGGGAGCTGTTTTTT.

This clone was recorded once. The chain recombines TRBV28 with TRBJ1-2; possibly TRBD1 for D (6 bases). Germline-derived CDR1 and CDR2 are MDHEN and SYDVKM. V lost 3 bases to trimming and J lost 4 bases, with 15 bases between them. This CDR3 region has 15 residues. The CDR3 loop is CASSFSGVKGYGYTF. The CDR3 nucleotides are TGTGCCAGCAGTTTCTCAGGGGTTAAGGGCTATGGCTACACCTTC.

In this sample, this clone turned up a few times. This chain links TRBV30 with TRBJ1-1; 7 positions agree with TRBD1. The V gene's germline CDR1 is GTSNPN and CDR2 SVGIG (reference sequence). The CDR3 runs to 14 residues. Losses at the gene ends were 1 base for V and 1 base for J; bases not matched to a gene: 3. CDR3 DNA sequence: TGTGCCTGGAGTGGACAGGGATCGAACACTGAAGCTTTCTTT. It codes for CAWSGQGSNTEAFF.

This clone was counted a single time. This chain connects TRBV7-2 to TRBJ2-1; 13 nucleotides agree with TRBD2. Germline CDR1 reads SGHTA; CDR2 reads FQGNSA. With 5 bases clipped from V and 6 bases from J, the junction kept 7 bases outside the gene matches. The CDR3 has 16 amino acids. CDR3 sequence: CASSASLAGGPNEQFF. CDR3 sequence (DNA): TGTGCCAGCAGCGCTTCACTAGCGGGAGGGCCCAATGAGCAGTTCTTC.

This sequence joins TRBV6-5 and TRBJ1-1; D remains unclear. Trimming took off 6 bases at V and 0 bases at J, with 5 bases between the two ends. CDR3 size: 12 residues. Germline loops: CDR1 MNHEY, CDR2 SVGAGI. The CDR3 coding sequence is TGTGCCAGCAGGCGGGTGAACACTGAAGCTTTCTTT. Protein sequence: CASRRVNTEAFF.

In its sample, this clone was seen once. The chain recombines TRBV30 with TRBJ1-3; D gene ambiguous. The ends were cut back, 4 bases at V and 0 bases at J, with 19 bases in the middle. Germline V gene sequence: CDR1 GTSNPN, CDR2 SVGIG (reference sequence). The CDR3 consists of 17 residues. Written as DNA, the CDR3 is TGTGCCTGGATCCCAACTGGGGTGAGGAACTCTGGAAACACCATATATTTT. Residues: CAWIPTGVRNSGNTIYF. Based on the CDR3 plus reference TRBV30 and TRBJ1-3, the full variable domain is SQTIHQWPATLVQPVGSPLSLECTVEGTSNPNLYWYRQAAGRGLQLLFYSVGIGQISSEVPQNLSASRPQDRQFILSSKKLLLSDSGFYLCAWIPTGVRNSGNTIYFGEGSWLTVV.

The rearrangement joins TRBV15 to TRBJ1-1; D remains ambiguous. Trimming took off 0 bases at V and 3 bases at J, with 5 bases between the two ends. CDR3 length: 13 amino acids. From germline, CDR1 is LNHNV and CDR2 YYDKDF (reference sequence). The CDR3 DNA reads as TGTGCCACCAGCAGAGATCCCTACACTGAAGCTTTCTTT. Translation: CATSRDPYTEAFF.

V is TRBV10-3 and J is TRBJ1-2; D is perhaps TRBD1 (5 bases). The CDR3 consists of 11 residues. The germline V gene has CDR1 ENHRY and CDR2 SYGVKD. V was trimmed by 4 bases and J by 14 bases, leaving 14 bases between them. CDR3 sequence reads: CAISVGAAATF. DNA of the CDR3: TGTGCCATCAGTGTCGGGGCCGCTGCGACCTTC.

The J gene is TRBJ2-3, the V gene TRBV6-1, with D possibly TRBD2 on 6 matching bases. Per germline, CDR1 MNHNS and CDR2 SASEGT. This CDR3 region has 15 residues. Between the trimmed V and J ends, which lost 3 bases and 5 bases, there was a span of 15 bases. Written as DNA, the CDR3 is TGTGCCAGCAGTGATGCGGGGACTCCCCGAGATACGCAGTATTTT. Translated, it gives CASSDAGTPRDTQYF.

This chain joins TRBV29-1 and TRBJ2-7; 9 bases are shared with TRBD2. This CDR3 is built from 14 residues. Germline V gene data show CDR1 as SQVTM and CDR2 as ANQGSEA. V lost 4 bases and J lost 3; bases outside the gene matches: 7. CDR3 residues: CSVGGGRAFYEQYF. As DNA, the CDR3 is TGCAGCGTTGGGGGCGGGAGGGCATTCTACGAGCAGTACTTC.

The rearrangement joins TRBV9 to TRBJ2-3; D unresolved. Germline V gene sequence: CDR1 SGDLS, CDR2 YYNGEE. V was pared by 0 bases and J by 3 bases, with 11 bases between. The CDR3 is 15 residues long. The CDR3 spells CASSVVGMETDTQYF. The CDR3 DNA is TGTGCCAGCAGCGTAGTAGGGATGGAAACAGATACGCAGTATTTT.

The CDR3, as DNA: TGTGCCAGCCGGGGACAGGCTATAAATTCACCCCTCCACTTT. This sequence encodes CASRGQAINSPLHF. This sequence joins TRBV2 and TRBJ1-6; 8 nucleotides align to TRBD1. V gave up 8 bases and J gave up 7 bases; unmatched junction bases: 7. CDR3 length equals 14 residues. The germline V gene encodes CDR1 SNHLY and CDR2 FYNNEI.